The 18 T cell receptor beta chains below all came from one sample that was sequenced in a study of shared clonotypes between healthy human individuals. The data were produced by immunoSEQ multiplex PCR, yet TCRdb's version contains in-frame clones alone and is incomplete. Altogether about 87,000 clones are present, less than 60% being singletons, with the ten largest covering over 13%. The source material was PBMCs. The source is a woman aged 40 to 50 in good health. Some clones in this sample may be carry-over from other donors' samples.

This clone was detected many times. The chain is built from TRBV7-9 and TRBJ2-1; D gene uncertain. This CDR3 is built from 13 residues. From germline, CDR1 is SEHNR and CDR2 FQNEAQ (reference sequence). Trimming left V 9 bases short and J 6 bases short, with 15 bases between. CDR3 sequence (DNA): TGTGCCAGGGCTCCGGTAGCAAGCAATGAGCAGTTCTTC. It is translated as CARAPVASNEQFF.

This clone has only a few counts. The CDR3 reads CAWIRRGANVLTF. CDR3 bases: TGTGCCTGGATTCGTCGGGGGGCCAACGTCCTGACTTTC. The V call is TRBV30, the J call TRBJ2-6; D remains unclear. This CDR3 comprises 13 residues. Germline V gene sequence: CDR1 GTSNPN, CDR2 SVGIG (reference sequence). V lost 4 bases to trimming and J lost 4 bases, with 8 bases between them.

A note on this clone: A much bigger clone sits one base away, suggesting this may be a read error. The sample contains more than one DNA sequence encoding this CDR3. The chain carries TRBV5-4 and TRBJ2-5, with 7 bases aligning to TRBD2. Looked up from germline, CDR1 is SGHNT and CDR2 is YYREEE (reference sequence). The CDR3 has 14 amino acids. The DNA of the CDR3 is TGCGCCAGCAGACCCGAGCGGGATGGGGAGACCCAGTACTTC. Residues: CASRPERDGETQYF.

This clone has a count of ten or more. The sample holds other DNA sequences that translate to the same CDR3. This chain connects TRBV29-1 to TRBJ1-1, with 7 bases fitting TRBD1. Unmatched junction bases numbered 4, after V lost 7 bases and J lost 2 bases. The CDR3 sequence is 12 residues long. Germline CDR1 is SQVTM and CDR2 is ANQGSEA. CDR3 amino acids: CSGRQGNTEAFF. The DNA of the CDR3 is TGCAGCGGACGACAGGGAAACACTGAAGCTTTCTTT.

In DNA, the CDR3 is TGCGCCAGCAGCTCACTAGGGTCCCTAGCCAAAAACATTCAGTACTTC. It specifies CASSSLGSLAKNIQYF. V is TRBV5-1 and J is TRBJ2-4; TRBD2 might be the D (5 bases). Germline V lookup: CDR1 SGHRS, CDR2 YFSETQ. Trimming took off 3 bases at V and 0 bases at J, with 13 bases between the two ends. The CDR3 is 16 residues long.

The J gene is TRBJ2-7, the V gene TRBV29-1; D is unresolved. Between the trimmed V and J ends, which lost 6 bases and 4 bases, there was a span of 7 bases. The CDR3 has 10 amino acids. Looked up from germline, CDR1 is SQVTM and CDR2 is ANQGSEA. The CDR3 loop is CSVFKYEQYF. The CDR3 nucleotides are TGCAGCGTATTCAAGTACGAGCAGTACTTC.

The J gene is TRBJ2-6, the V gene TRBV5-6; weak D call: TRBD1 (5 bases). CDR1 and CDR2 from the germline V gene are SGHDT and YYEEEE. The V end lost 1 base, the J end lost 4 bases, and 15 bases lay between the germline ends. The CDR3 extends over 17 amino acids. CDR3 sequence: CASSLFAARAGANVLTF. CDR3 DNA sequence: TGTGCCAGCAGCTTGTTTGCCGCCAGGGCCGGGGCCAACGTCCTGACTTTC.

The genes are TRBV29-1 and TRBJ1-1, with D unclear. This CDR3 is built from 11 residues. CDR1 is SQVTM, CDR2 ANQGSEA, per germline. V was pared by 0 bases and J by 12 bases, with 11 bases between. The DNA of the CDR3 is TGCAGCGTTGAAGAAGGACTTGGAACTTTCTTT. This translates into CSVEEGLGTFF.

The chain couples TRBV7-8 to TRBJ2-5; 12 positions match TRBD1. The CDR3 covers 16 residues. V was pared by 6 bases and J by 5 bases, with 10 bases of the junction left unmatched. The V gene's germline CDR1 is SGHVS and CDR2 FQNEAQ. CDR3 sequence (DNA): TGTGCCAGCAGTTCGCGACGGGACAGGGGGCGTGAGACCCAGTACTTC. Translated: CASSSRRDRGRETQYF.

V gene TRBV5-6 combines with J gene TRBJ2-1, with a weak D call TRBD2 (5 bases). Germline V gene lookup returns CDR1 SGHDT and CDR2 YYEEEE. The CDR3 spans 12 residues. The V end lost 4 bases, the J end lost 6 bases, and 8 bases lay between the germline ends. The CDR3 nucleotides read TGTGCCAGCAGCCGGACTGGCAATGAGCAGTTCTTC. This gives the protein CASSRTGNEQFF.

The chain uses TRBV18 and TRBJ2-5, with D possibly being TRBD2 (6 bases). The V and J ends lost 4 bases and 5 bases respectively, with 14 bases between them. This CDR3 is built from 14 residues. CDR1 KGHSH and CDR2 LQKENI come from the germline V gene. The CDR3 region is CASSLDGGMETQYF. CDR3 nucleotide sequence: TGTGCCAGCTCACTAGACGGCGGGATGGAGACCCAGTACTTC.

This clone came up many times. This rearrangement joins TRBV6-5 to TRBJ2-3; D gene uncertain. In germline, CDR1 is MNHEY, CDR2 SVGAGI. CDR3 length equals 12 residues. V was pared by 4 bases and J by 3 bases, with 5 bases between. CDR3 nucleotides: TGTGCCAGCAGTTCGACTACAGATACGCAGTATTTT. The encoded protein is CASSSTTDTQYF.

The CDR3 sequence: CASSNLQGNNEQFF. The CDR3 DNA reads as TGTGCCAGCAGTAACCTACAGGGTAACAATGAGCAGTTCTTC. The chain links TRBV28 to TRBJ2-1; perhaps TRBD1 as D (6 bases). Trimming stripped 5 bases from V and 5 bases from J, with 13 bases between. This CDR3 is built from 14 residues. Germline V lookup: CDR1 MDHEN, CDR2 SYDVKM.

The DNA of the CDR3 is TGTGCCAGCAGCTCTGCTGGACAGGGGGCAGGATCCTACGAGCAGTACTTC. It specifies CASSSAGQGAGSYEQYF. The gene calls are TRBV28 and TRBJ2-7; 11 nucleotides agree with TRBD1. This CDR3 has 17 amino acids. Germline values: CDR1 MDHEN, CDR2 SYDVKM. The V and J ends lost 6 bases and 1 base, in that order; junction bases with no gene match: 11.

The V gene is TRBV30, the J gene TRBJ1-6; D unresolved. The CDR3 runs to 13 residues. The germline V and J ends were trimmed by 5 bases and 9 bases, with 14 bases remaining between them. Germline V gene data show CDR1 as GTSNPN and CDR2 as SVGIG (reference sequence). The DNA for the CDR3 is TGTGCCTGGGCTAGAGGACGTGGTTCACCCCTCCACTTT. The encoded protein is CAWARGRGSPLHF.

The chain uses TRBV18 and TRBJ2-7; 10 nucleotides align to TRBD1. With 6 bases clipped from V and 4 bases from J, the junction kept 6 bases outside the gene matches. The CDR3 is made up of 14 amino acids. Germline V gives CDR1 KGHSH, CDR2 LQKENI. Here the CDR3 reads CASSLPDRGYEQYF. The CDR3 DNA is TGTGCCAGCTCTCTTCCGGACAGGGGGTACGAGCAGTACTTC.

The chain links TRBV11-2 to TRBJ2-5, with a tentative D call TRBD1 (6 bases). The germline CDR1 and CDR2 sequences are SGHAT and FQNNGV. The V gene lost 3 bases and the J gene lost 5 bases, with 13 bases spanning the gap. The CDR3 covers 14 residues. Here the CDR3 reads CASSFRTAGETQYF. CDR3 coding DNA: TGTGCCAGCAGCTTCCGGACAGCCGGCGAGACCCAGTACTTC.

The table lists this clone with many counts. This chain joins TRBV30 and TRBJ1-1; possibly TRBD1 for D (6 bases). Germline lookup yields CDR1 GTSNPN and CDR2 SVGIG (reference sequence). The V and J ends lost 7 bases and 9 bases respectively, with 18 bases between them. The CDR3 covers 12 residues. The CDR3 is CAYRRLDRKAFF. The CDR3 DNA sequence: TGTGCCTACCGTCGATTAGACAGGAAAGCTTTCTTT.